The source of this T cell receptor beta chain is a study of blood T cell repertoires in COVID-19. Overall study: Samples representing acute and convalescent COVID-19 were sourced from the United States, Italy and Spain. PBMCs, B-cell-depleted T cells, or T cells were the source of the cDNA or gDNA that made up the material.

This clone has a single count. Enrollment of patients from Seattle took place during active infection, with longitudinal follow-up. Clones were read by immunoSEQ multiplex PCR, and TCRdb kept only the in-frame ones, dropping some. The data hold 200,000 to 250,000 clones, with 80% to 85% observed a single time. The clonotype originates from an elderly woman with COVID-19, enrolled during active disease. Sequencing was done on a sample of peripheral blood.

The DNA of the CDR3 is TGTGCCAGCAGCTTCCTAGAGGCAGATACGCAGTATTTT. This sequence encodes CASSFLEADTQYF. The genes are TRBV7-9 and TRBJ2-3; no clear D gene. The CDR3 is 13 amino acids. The germline V gene encodes CDR1 SEHNR and CDR2 FQNEAQ (reference sequence). V lost 3 bases and J lost 4, with 8 bases in between.